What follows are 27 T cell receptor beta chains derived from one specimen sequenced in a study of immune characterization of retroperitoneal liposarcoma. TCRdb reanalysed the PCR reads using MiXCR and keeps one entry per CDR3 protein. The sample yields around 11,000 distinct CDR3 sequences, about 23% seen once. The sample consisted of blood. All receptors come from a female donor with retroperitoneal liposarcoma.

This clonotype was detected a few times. The CDR3 spells CASRTTGDSYEQYF. The CDR3 nucleotides read TGTGCCAGCAGGACTACTGGCGATTCCTACGAGCAGTACTTC. The chain links TRBV6-1 to TRBJ2-1, with D perhaps TRBD2 (5 bases). The DNA end lines up better with TRBJ2-7; the J call may be wrong. The CDR3 loop spans 14 amino acids. Germline CDR1 reads MNHNS; CDR2 reads SASEGT.

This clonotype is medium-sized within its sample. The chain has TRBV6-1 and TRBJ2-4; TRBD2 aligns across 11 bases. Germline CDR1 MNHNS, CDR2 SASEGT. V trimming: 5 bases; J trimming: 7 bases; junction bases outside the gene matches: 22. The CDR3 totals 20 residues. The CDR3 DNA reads TGTGCCAGCAGTCCCCGACAGGGTCGGTTAGCGGGAGGGCTTATGAACATTCAGTACTTC. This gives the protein CASSPRQGRLAGGLMNIQYF.

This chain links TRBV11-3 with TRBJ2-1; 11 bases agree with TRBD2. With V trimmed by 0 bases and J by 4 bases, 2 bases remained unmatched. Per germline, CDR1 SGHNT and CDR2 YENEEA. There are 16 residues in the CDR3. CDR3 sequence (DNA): TGTGCCAGCAGCTTAGAAGGGACTAGCGGTTACAATGAGCAGTTCTTC. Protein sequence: CASSLEGTSGYNEQFF. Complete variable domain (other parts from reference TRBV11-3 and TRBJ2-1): EAGVVQSPRYKIIEKKQPVAFWCNPISGHNTLYWYLQNLGQGPELLIRYENEEAVDDSQLPKDRFSAERLKGVDSTLKIQPAELGDSAVYLCASSLEGTSGYNEQFFGPGTRLTVL.

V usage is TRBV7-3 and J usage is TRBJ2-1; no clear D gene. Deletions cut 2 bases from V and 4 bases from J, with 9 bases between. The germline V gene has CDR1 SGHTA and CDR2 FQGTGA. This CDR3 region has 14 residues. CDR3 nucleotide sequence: TGTGCCAGCAGCTTACAGGCAGCTTACAATGAGCAGTTCTTC. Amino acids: CASSLQAAYNEQFF.

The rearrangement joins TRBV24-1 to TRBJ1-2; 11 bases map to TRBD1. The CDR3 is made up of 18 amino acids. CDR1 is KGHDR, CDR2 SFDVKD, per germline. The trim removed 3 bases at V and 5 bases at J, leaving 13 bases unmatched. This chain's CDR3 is CATSDRRPGQGARYGYTF. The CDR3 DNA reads TGTGCCACCAGTGATCGACGACCTGGACAGGGGGCGCGGTATGGCTACACCTTC.

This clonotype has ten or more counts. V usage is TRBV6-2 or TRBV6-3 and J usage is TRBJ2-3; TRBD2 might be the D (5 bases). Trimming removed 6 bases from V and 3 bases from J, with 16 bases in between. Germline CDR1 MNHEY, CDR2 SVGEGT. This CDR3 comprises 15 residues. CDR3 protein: CASRPRAEWTDTQYF. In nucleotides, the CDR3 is TGTGCCAGCAGACCCCGAGCGGAATGGACAGATACGCAGTATTTT.

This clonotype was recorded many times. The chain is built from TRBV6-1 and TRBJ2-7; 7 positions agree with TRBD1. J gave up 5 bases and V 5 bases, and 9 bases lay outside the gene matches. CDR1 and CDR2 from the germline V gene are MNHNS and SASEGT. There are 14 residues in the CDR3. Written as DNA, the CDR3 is TGTGCCAGCAGTTTTAGACAGGGCAGCGACGAGCAGTACTTC. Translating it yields CASSFRQGSDEQYF.

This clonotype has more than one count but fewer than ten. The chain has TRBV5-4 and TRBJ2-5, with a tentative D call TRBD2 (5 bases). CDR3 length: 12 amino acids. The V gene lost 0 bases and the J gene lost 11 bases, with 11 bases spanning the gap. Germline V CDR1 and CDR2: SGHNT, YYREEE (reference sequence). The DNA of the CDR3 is TGTGCCAGCAGCTTGGCCGGAAGGGAGCAGTACTTC. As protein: CASSLAGREQYF.

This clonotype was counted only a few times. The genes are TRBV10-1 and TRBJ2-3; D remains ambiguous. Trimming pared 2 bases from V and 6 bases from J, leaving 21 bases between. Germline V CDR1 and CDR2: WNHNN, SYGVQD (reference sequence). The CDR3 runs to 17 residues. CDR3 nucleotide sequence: TGCGCCAGCAGTGAGGGAGACGGAAGGGTCCACACCGATACGCAGTATTTT. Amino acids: CASSEGDGRVHTDTQYF.

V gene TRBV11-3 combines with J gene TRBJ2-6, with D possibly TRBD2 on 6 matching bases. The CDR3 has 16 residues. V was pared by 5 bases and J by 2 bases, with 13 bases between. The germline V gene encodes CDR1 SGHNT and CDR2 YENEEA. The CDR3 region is CASSSGGAPGANVLTF. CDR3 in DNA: TGTGCCAGCAGCAGTGGAGGGGCGCCTGGGGCCAACGTCCTGACTTTC.

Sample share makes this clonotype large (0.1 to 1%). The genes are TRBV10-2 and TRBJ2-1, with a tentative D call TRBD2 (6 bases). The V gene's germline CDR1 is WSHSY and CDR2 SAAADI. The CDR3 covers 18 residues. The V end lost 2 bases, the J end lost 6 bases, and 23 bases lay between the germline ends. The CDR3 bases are TGCGCCAGCAGTGAGAGCCTTCGGTGGAGGGATAGGCCCAATGAGCAGTTCTTC. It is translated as CASSESLRWRDRPNEQFF.

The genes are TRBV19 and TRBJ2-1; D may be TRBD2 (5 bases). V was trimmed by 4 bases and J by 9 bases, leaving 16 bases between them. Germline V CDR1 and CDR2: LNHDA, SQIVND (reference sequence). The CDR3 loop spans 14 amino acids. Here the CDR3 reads CASSTSGIVGEQFF. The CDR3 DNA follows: TGTGCCAGTAGTACTTCCGGGATAGTGGGTGAGCAGTTCTTC.

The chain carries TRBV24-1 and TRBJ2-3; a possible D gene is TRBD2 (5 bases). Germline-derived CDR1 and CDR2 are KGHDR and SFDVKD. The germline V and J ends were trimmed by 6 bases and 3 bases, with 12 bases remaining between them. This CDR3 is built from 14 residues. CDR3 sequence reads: CATSTPDSTDTQYF. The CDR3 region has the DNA TGTGCCACCAGTACGCCGGACTCAACAGATACGCAGTATTTT.

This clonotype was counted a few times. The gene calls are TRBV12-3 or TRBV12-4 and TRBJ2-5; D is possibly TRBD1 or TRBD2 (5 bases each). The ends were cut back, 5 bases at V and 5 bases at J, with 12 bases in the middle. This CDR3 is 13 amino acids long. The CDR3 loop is CASSSRGDETQYF. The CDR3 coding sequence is TGTGCCAGCAGTAGCAGAGGGGACGAGACCCAGTACTTC.

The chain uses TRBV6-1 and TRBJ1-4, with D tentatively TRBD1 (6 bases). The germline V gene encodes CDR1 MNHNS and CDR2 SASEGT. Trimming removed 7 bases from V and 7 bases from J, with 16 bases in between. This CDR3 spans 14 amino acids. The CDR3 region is CASTGGGLGEKLFF. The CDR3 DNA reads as TGTGCCAGCACGGGGGGGGGGCTGGGTGAAAAACTGTTTTTT.

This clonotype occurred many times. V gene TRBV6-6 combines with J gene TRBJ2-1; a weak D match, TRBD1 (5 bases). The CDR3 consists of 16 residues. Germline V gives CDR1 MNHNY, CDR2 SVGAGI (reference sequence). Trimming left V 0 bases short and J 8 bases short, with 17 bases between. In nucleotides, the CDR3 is TGTGCCAGCAGTTACTCGACAGCCAGGGATTGGGATGAGCAGTTCTTC. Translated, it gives CASSYSTARDWDEQFF.

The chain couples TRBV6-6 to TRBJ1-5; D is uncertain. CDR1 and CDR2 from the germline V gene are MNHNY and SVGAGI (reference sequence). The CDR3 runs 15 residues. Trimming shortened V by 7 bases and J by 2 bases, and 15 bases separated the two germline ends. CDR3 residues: CASTGEGVGNQPQHF. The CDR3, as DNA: TGTGCCAGCACTGGAGAGGGAGTTGGCAATCAGCCCCAGCATTTT.

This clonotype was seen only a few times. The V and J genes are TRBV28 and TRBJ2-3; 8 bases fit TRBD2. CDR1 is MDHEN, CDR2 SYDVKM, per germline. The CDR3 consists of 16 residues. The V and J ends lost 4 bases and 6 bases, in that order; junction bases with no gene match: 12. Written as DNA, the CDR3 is TGTGCCAGCAGTTCCCCACACGGGAGGGCCATTGATACGCAGTATTTT. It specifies CASSSPHGRAIDTQYF.

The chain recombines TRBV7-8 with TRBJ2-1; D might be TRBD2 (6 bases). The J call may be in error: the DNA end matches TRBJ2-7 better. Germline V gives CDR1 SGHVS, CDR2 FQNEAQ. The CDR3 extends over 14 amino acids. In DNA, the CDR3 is TGTGCCAGCAGCCTACGCGGACTATCCTACGAGCAGTACTTC. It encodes CASSLRGLSYEQYF.

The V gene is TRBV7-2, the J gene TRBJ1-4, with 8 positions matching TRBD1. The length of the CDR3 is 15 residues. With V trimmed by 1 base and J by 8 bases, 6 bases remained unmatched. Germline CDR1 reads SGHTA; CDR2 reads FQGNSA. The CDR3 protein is CASSLGTGYNEKLFF. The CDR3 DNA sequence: TGTGCCAGCAGCTTAGGGACAGGGTATAACGAAAAACTGTTTTTT.

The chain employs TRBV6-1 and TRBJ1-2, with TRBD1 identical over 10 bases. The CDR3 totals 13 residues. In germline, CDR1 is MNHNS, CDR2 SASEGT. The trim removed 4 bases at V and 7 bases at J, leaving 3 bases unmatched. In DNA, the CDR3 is TGTGCCAGCAGTGGACAGGGGGCGTTTGGCTACACCTTC. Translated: CASSGQGAFGYTF.

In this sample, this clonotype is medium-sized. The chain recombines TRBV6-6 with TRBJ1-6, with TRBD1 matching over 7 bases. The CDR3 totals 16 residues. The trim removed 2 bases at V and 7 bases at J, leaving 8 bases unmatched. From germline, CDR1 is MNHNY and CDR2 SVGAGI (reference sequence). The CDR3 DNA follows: TGTGCCAGCAGTTACCCCACAGGGGCAGGGAATTCACCCCTCCACTTT. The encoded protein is CASSYPTGAGNSPLHF.

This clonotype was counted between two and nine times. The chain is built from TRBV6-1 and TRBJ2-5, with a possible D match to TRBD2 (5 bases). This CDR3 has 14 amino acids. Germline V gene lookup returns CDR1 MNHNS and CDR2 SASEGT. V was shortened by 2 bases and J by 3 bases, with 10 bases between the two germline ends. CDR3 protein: CASSEFGLEETQYF. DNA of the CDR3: TGTGCCAGCAGTGAATTTGGACTGGAAGAGACCCAGTACTTC.

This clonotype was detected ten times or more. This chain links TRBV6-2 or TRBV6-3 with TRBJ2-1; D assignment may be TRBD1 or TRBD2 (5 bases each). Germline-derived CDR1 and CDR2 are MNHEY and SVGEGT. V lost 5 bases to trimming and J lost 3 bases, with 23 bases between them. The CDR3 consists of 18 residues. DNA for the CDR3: TGTGCCAGCAGTGGGGGTTTTCTTGATAACCAAGACTACAATGAGCAGTTCTTC. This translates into CASSGGFLDNQDYNEQFF.

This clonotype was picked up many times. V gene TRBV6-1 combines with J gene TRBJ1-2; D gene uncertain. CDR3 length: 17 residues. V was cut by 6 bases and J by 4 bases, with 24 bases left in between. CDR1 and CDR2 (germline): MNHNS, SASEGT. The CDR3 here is CASSQALLKAASYGYTF. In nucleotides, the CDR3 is TGTGCCAGCAGCCAAGCCCTACTAAAGGCAGCTTCCTATGGCTACACCTTC.

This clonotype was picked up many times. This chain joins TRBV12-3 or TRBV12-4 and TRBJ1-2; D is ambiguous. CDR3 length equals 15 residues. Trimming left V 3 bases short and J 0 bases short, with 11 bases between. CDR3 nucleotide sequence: TGTGCCAGCAGTTTTAGGGCAGGCACTAACTATGGCTACACCTTC. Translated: CASSFRAGTNYGYTF.

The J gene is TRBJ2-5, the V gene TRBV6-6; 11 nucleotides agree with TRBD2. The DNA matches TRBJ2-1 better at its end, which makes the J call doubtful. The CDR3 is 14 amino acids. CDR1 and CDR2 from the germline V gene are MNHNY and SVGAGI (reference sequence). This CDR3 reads CASRLAGGHNEQFF. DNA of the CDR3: TGTGCCAGCAGGCTAGCGGGAGGCCACAATGAGCAGTTCTTC.